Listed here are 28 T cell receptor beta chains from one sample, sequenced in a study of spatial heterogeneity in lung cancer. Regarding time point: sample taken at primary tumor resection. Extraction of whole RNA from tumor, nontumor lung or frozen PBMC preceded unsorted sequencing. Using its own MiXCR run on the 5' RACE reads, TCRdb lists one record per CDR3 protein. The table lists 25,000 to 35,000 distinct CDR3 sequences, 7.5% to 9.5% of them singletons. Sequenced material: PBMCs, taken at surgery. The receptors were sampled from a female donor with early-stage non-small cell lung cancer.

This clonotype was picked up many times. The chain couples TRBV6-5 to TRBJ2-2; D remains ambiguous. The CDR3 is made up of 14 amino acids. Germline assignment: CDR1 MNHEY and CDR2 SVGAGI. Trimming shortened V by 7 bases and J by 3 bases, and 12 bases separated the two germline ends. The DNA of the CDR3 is TGTGCCAGCAATCGCTCTCCATACACCGGGGAGCTGTTTTTT. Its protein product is CASNRSPYTGELFF.

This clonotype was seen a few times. The CDR3: CASSESSGGPRSSYEQYF. In DNA, the CDR3 is TGCGCCAGCAGTGAGTCATCAGGGGGCCCACGAAGCTCCTACGAGCAGTACTTC. V and J are TRBV10-2 and TRBJ2-7, with 8 bases matching TRBD1. The CDR3 spans 18 residues. Germline V gene data show CDR1 as WSHSY and CDR2 as SAAADI. J lost 0 bases, V lost 0 bases, and 10 bases had no gene match.

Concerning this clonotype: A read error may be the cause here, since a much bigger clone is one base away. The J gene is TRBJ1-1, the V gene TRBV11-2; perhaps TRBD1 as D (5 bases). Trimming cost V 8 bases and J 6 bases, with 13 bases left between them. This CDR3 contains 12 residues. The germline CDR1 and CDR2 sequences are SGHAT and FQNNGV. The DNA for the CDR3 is TGTGCCAGCGGCACCTGGGGGGCTGAAGCTTTCTTT. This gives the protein CASGTWGAEAFF. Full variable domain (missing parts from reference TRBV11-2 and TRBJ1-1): EAGVAQSPRYKIIEKRQSVAFWCNPISGHATLYWYQQILGQGPKLLIQFQNNGVVDDSQLPKDRFSAERLKGVDSTLKIQPAKLEDSAVYLCASGTWGAEAFFGQGTRLTVV.

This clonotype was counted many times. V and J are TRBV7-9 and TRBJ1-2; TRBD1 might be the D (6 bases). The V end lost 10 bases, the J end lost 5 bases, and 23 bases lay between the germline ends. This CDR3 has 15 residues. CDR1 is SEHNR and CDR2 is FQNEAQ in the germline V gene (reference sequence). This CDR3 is CATPRRGQAVYGYTF. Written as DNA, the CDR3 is TGTGCCACGCCCCGCCGGGGGCAGGCGGTATATGGCTACACCTTC. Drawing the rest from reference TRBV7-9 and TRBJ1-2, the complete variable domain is DTGVSQNPRHKITKRGQNVTFRCDPISEHNRLYWYRQTLGQGPEFLTYFQNEAQLEKSRLLSDRFSAERPKGSFSTLEIQRTEQGDSAMYLCATPRRGQAVYGYTFGSGTRLTVV.

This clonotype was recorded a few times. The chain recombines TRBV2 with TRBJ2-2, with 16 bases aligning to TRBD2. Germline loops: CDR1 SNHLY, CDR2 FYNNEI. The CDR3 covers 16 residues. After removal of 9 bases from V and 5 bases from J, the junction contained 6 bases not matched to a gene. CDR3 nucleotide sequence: TGTGCCAGTATGGGGACTAGCGGGAGGGAAACCGGGGAGCTGTTTTTT. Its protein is CASMGTSGRETGELFF.

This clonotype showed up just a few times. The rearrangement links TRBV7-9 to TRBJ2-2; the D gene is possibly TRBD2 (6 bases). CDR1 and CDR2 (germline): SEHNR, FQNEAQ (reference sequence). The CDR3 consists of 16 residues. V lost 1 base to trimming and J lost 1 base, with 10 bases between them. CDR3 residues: CASSLVVAVNTGELFF. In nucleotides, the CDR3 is TGTGCCAGCAGCTTAGTGGTAGCGGTGAACACCGGGGAGCTGTTTTTT.

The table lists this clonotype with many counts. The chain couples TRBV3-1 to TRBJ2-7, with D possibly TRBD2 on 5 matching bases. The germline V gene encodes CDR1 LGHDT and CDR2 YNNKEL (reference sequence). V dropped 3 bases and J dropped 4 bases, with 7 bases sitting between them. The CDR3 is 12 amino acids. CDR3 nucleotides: TGTGCCAGCAGCCACGAGGGATACGAGCAGTACTTC. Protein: CASSHEGYEQYF.

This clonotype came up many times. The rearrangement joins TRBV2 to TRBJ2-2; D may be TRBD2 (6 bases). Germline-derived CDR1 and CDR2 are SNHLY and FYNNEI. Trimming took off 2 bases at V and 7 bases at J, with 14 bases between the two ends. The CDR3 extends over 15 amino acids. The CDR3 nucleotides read TGTGCCAGCAGTGAAAGTTCTCTGGGACTCGGGGAGCTGTTTTTT. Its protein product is CASSESSLGLGELFF.

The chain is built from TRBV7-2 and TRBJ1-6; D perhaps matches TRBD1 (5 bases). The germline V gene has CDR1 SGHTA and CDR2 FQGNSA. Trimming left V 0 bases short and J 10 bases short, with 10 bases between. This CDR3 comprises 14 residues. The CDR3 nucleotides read TGTGCCAGCAGCTTAGCCCGGGGGGGATCACCCCTCCACTTT. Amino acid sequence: CASSLARGGSPLHF.

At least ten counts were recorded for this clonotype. The chain's CDR3 is CASERRQGMNTEAFF. Here the CDR3 DNA reads TGTGCCAGCGAGCGGAGACAGGGGATGAACACTGAAGCTTTCTTT. This chain links TRBV11-1 with TRBJ1-1; 8 bases are a match to TRBD1. Per the germline V gene, CDR1 is SGHAT and CDR2 is FQDESV (reference sequence). The trim removed 8 bases at V and 0 bases at J, leaving 8 bases unmatched. The CDR3 has 15 residues.

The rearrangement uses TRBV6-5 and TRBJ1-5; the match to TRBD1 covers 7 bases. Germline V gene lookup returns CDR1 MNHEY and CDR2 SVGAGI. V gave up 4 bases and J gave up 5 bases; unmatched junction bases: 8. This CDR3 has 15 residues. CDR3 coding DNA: TGTGCCAGCAGTTCTACAACAGGGGTGGATCAGCCCCAGCATTTT. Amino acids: CASSSTTGVDQPQHF.

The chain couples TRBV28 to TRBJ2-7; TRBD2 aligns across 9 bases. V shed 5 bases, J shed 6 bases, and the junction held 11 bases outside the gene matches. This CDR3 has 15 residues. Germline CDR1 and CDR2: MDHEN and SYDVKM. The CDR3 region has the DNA TGTGCCAGCAGTCGACTAGCGGTCCCTTTGAGCGAGCAGTACTTC. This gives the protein CASSRLAVPLSEQYF. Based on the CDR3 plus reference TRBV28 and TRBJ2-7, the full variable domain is DVKVTQSSRYLVKRTGEKVFLECVQDMDHENMFWYRQDPGLGLRLIYFSYDVKMKEKGDIPEGYSVSREKKERFSLILESASTNQTSMYLCASSRLAVPLSEQYFGPGTRLTVT.

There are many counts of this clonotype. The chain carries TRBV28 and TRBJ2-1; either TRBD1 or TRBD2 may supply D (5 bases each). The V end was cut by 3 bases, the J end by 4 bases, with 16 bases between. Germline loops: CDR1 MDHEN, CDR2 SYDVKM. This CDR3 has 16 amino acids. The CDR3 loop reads CASSFLTMRGYNEQFF. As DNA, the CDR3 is TGTGCCAGCAGTTTTCTCACTATGAGGGGATACAATGAGCAGTTCTTC.

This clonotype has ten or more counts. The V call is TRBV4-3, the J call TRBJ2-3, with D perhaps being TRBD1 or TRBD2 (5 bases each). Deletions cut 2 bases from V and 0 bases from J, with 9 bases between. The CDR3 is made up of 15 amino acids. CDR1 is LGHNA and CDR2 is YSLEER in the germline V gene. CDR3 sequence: CASSQLGRSTDTQYF. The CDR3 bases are TGCGCCAGCAGCCAACTGGGACGGAGCACAGATACGCAGTATTTT.

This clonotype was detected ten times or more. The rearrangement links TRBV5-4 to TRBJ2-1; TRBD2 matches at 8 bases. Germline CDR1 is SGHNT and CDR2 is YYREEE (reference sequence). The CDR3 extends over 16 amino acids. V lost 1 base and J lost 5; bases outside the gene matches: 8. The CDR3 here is CASSLKSGSINNEQFF. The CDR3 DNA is TGTGCCAGCAGCTTGAAAAGCGGGAGTATCAACAATGAGCAGTTCTTC.

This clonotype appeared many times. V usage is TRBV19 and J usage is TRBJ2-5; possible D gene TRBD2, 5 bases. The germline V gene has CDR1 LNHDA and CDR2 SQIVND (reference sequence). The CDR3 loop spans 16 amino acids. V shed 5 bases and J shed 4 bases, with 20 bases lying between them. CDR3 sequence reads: CASSPTTRGAGETQYF. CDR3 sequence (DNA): TGTGCCAGTAGTCCGACGACACGGGGTGCTGGAGAGACCCAGTACTTC.

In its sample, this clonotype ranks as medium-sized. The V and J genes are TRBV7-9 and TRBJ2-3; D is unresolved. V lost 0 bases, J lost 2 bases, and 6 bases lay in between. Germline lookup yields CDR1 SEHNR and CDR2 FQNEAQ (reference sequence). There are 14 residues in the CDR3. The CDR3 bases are TGTGCCAGCAGCTTAGCTCTCCCCACAGATACGCAGTATTTT. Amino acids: CASSLALPTDTQYF.

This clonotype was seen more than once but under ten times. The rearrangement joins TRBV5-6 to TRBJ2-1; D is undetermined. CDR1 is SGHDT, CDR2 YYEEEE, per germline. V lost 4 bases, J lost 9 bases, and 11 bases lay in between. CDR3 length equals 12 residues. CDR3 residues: CASSNGNGEQFF. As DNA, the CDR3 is TGTGCCAGCAGCAATGGAAATGGTGAGCAGTTCTTC.

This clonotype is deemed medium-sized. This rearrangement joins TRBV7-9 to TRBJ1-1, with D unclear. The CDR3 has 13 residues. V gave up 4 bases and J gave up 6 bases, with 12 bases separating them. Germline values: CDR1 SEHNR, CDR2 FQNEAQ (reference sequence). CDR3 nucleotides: TGTGCCAGCAGCTCACCGGGGTCTGCTGAAGCTTTCTTT. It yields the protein CASSSPGSAEAFF.

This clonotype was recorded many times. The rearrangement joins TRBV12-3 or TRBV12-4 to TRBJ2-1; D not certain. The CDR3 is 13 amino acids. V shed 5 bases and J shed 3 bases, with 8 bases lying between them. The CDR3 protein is CASSLELYNEQFF. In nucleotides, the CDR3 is TGTGCCAGCAGTCTCGAACTCTACAATGAGCAGTTCTTC.

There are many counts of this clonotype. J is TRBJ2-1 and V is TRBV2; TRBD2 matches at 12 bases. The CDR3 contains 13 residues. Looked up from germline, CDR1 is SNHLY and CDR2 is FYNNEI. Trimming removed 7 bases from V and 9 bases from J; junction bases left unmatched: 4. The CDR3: CASILAGGGEQFF. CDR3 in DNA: TGTGCCAGCATACTAGCGGGAGGCGGTGAGCAGTTCTTC.

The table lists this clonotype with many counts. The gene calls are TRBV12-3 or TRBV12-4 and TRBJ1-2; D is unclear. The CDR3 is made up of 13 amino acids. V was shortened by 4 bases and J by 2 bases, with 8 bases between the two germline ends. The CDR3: CASSYDGNYGYTF. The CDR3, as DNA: TGTGCCAGCAGTTACGACGGCAACTATGGCTACACCTTC.

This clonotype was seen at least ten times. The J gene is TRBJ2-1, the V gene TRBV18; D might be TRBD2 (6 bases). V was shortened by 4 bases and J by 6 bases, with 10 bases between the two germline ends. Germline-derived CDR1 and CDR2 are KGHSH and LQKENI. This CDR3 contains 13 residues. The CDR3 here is CASSRLESNEQFF. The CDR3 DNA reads TGTGCCAGCTCACGACTAGAAAGCAATGAGCAGTTCTTC.

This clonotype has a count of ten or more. CDR3 sequence reads: CSARVAGFWRGKLFF. The CDR3 nucleotides are TGCAGTGCTAGAGTGGCCGGGTTCTGGCGCGGAAAACTGTTTTTT. This sequence joins TRBV20-1 and TRBJ1-4; D is unclear. Trimming removed 1 base from V and 10 bases from J, with 19 bases in between. The CDR3 is 15 amino acids. Germline lookup yields CDR1 DFQATT and CDR2 SNEGSKA (reference sequence).

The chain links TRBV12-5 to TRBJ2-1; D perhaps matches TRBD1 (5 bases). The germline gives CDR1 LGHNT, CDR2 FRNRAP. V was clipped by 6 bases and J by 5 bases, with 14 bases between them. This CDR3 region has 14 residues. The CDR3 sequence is CASGQGGWNNEQFF. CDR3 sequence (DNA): TGTGCTAGTGGCCAGGGTGGATGGAACAATGAGCAGTTCTTC.

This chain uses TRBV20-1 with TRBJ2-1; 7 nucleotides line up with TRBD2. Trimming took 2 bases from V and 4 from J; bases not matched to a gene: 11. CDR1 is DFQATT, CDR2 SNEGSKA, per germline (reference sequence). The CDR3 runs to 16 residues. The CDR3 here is CSARMASGLTYNEQFF. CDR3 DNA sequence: TGCAGTGCTAGAATGGCTAGCGGTCTAACTTACAATGAGCAGTTCTTC.

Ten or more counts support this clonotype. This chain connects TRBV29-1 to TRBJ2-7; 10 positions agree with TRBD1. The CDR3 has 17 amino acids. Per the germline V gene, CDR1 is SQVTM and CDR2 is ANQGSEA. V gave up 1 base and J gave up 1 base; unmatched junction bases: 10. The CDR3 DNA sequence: TGCAGCGTTGAAGCGGGACAGGGGATTAAAGGTTCCTACGAGCAGTACGTC. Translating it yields CSVEAGQGIKGSYEQYV.

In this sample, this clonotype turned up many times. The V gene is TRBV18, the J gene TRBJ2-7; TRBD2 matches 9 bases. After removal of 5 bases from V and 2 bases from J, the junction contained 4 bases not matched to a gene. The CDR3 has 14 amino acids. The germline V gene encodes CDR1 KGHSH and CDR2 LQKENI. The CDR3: CASSAPSGTYEQYF. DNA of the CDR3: TGTGCCAGCTCAGCCCCTAGCGGGACCTACGAGCAGTACTTC.